The T cell receptor (beta chain) described here comes from a study of blood T cell repertoires in COVID-19. After removal of 2 bases from V and 5 bases from J, the junction contained 4 bases not matched to a gene. This CDR3 has 15 amino acids. Germline CDR1 reads MNHEY; CDR2 reads SVGAGI. The table came from immunoSEQ multiplex PCR; TCRdb's copy has only in-frame clones and leaves some out. There are tens of thousands of clones in the sample; more than 70% occur only once, and less than 3% lies in the top ten. This chain links TRBV6-5 with TRBJ2-5; TRBD2 matches at 11 bases. The receptor's source is a man aged 45-65 years with COVID-19, enrolled during active disease. Source material: peripheral blood. CDR3 sequence (DNA): TGTGCCAGCAGTTACGGTAGCGGGGGGGCTGAGACCCAGTACTTC. This sequence encodes CASSYGSGGAETQYF.